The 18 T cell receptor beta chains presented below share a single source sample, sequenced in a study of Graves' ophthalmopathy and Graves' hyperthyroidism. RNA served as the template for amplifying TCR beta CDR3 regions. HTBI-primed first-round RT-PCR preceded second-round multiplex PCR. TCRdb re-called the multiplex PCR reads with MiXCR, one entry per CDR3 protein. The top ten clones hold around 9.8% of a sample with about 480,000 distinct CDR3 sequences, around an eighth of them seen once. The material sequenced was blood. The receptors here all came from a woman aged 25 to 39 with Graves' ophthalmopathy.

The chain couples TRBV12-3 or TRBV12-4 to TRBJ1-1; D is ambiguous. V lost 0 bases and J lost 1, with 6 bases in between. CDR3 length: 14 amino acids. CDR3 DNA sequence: TGTGCCAGCAGTTTAGCGTCACAGAACACTGAAGCTTTCTTT. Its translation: CASSLASQNTEAFF.

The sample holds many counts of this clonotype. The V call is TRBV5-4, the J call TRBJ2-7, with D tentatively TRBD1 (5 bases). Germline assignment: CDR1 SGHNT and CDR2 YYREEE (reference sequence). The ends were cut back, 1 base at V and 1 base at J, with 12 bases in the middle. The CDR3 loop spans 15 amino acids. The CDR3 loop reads CASSLTAGLSYEQYF. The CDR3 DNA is TGTGCCAGCAGCTTGACGGCAGGGTTGTCCTACGAGCAGTACTTC.

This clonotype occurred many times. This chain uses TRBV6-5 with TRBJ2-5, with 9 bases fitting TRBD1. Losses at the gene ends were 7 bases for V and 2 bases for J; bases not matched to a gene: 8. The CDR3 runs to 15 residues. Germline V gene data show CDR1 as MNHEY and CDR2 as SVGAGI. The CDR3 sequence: CASKERGTGQETQYF. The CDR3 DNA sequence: TGTGCCAGCAAGGAAAGAGGGACAGGGCAAGAGACCCAGTACTTC.

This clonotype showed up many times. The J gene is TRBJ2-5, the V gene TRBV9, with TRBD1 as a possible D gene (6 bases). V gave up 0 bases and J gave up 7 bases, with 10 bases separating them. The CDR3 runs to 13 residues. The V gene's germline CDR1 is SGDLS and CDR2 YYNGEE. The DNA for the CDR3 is TGTGCCAGCAGCGTAGAACAGGGTGGGACCCAGTACTTC. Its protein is CASSVEQGGTQYF.

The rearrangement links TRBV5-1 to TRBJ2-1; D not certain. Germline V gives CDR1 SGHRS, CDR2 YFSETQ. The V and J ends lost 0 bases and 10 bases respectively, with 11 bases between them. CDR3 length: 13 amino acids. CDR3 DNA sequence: TGCGCCAGCAGCTTGGACTCGTCCAAGGAGCAGTTCTTC. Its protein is CASSLDSSKEQFF.

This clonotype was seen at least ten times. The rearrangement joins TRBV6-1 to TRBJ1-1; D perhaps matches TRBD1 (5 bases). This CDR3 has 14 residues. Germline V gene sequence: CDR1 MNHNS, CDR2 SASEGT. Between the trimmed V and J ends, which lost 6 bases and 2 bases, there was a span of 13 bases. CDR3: CASRVTGDNTEAFF. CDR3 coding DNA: TGTGCCAGCAGGGTTACAGGAGACAACACTGAAGCTTTCTTT.

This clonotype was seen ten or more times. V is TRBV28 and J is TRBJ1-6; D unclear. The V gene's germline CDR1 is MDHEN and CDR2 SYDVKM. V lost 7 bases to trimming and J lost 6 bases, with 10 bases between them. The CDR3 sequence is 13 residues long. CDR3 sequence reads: CASILDGNSPLHF. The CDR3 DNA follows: TGTGCCAGCATCCTGGACGGTAATTCACCCCTCCACTTT.

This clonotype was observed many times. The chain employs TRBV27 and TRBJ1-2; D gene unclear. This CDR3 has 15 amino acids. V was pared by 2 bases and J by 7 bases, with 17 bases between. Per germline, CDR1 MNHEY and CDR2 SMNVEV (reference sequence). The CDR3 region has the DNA TGTGCCAGCAGTTTAGAGTATCCCCTCTTTCTTGGCTACACCTTC. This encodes CASSLEYPLFLGYTF.

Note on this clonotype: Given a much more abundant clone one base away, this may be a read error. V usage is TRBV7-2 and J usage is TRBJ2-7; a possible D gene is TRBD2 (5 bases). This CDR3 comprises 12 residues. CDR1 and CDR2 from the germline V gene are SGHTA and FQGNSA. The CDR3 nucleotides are TGTGCCAGCAGGCGGAGCGACTACGAGCAGTGCTTC. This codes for CASRRSDYEQCF.

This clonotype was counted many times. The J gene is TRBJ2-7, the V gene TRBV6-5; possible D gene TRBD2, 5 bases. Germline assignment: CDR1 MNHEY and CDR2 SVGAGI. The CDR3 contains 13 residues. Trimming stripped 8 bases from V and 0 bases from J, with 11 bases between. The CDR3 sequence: CASGGRSSYEQYF. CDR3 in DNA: TGTGCCAGCGGAGGCAGGAGCTCCTACGAGCAGTACTTC.

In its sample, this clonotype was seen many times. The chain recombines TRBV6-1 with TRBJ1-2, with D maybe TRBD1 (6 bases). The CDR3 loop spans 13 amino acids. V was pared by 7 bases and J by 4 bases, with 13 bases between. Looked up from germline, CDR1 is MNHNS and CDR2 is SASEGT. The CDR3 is CASTSGEFYGYTF. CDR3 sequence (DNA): TGTGCCAGCACCTCAGGGGAATTCTATGGCTACACCTTC.

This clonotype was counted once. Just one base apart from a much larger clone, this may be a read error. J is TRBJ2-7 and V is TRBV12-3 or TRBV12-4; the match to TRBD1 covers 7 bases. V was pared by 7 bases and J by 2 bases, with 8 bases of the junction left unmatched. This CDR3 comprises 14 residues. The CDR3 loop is CASTNRDSPYEQYV. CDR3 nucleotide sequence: TGTGCCAGCACCAACAGGGACAGTCCCTACGAGCAGTACGTC.

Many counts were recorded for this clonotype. Here the CDR3 DNA reads TGTGCCAGCAGTTTTACTAGCGGGATCTCCTACGAGCAGTACTTC. Translated, it gives CASSFTSGISYEQYF. The gene calls are TRBV12-3 or TRBV12-4 and TRBJ2-7; 10 nucleotides line up with TRBD2. The CDR3 is made up of 15 amino acids. V shed 3 bases and J 0 bases; nucleotides not matched to a gene: 2.

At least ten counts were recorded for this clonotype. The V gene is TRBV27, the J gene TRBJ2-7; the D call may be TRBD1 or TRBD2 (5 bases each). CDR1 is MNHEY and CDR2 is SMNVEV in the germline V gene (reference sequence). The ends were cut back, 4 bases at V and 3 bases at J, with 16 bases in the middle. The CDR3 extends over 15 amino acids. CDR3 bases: TGTGCCAGCAGTTACACGACAGAAGGAGGCTACGAGCAGTACTTC. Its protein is CASSYTTEGGYEQYF.

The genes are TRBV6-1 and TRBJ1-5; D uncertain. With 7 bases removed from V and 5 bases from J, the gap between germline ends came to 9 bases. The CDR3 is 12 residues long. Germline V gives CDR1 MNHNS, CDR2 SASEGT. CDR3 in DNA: TGTGCCAGCAAACCCGGGGATCAGCCCCAGCATTTT. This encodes CASKPGDQPQHF.

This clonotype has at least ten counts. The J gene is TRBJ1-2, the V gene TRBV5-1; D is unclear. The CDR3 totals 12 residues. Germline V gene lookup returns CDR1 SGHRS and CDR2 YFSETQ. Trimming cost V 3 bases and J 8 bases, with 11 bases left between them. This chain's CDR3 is CASSSAGKGYTF. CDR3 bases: TGCGCCAGCAGCTCCGCTGGGAAGGGCTACACCTTC.

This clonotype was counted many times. CDR3 amino acids: CSARTSASYEQYF. The CDR3 DNA reads as TGCAGTGCTAGGACTAGCGCCAGCTACGAGCAGTACTTC. This chain uses TRBV20-1 with TRBJ2-7, with 8 bases aligning to TRBD2. The CDR3 is made up of 13 amino acids. With V trimmed by 3 bases and J by 3 bases, 4 bases remained unmatched. CDR1 and CDR2 from the germline V gene are DFQATT and SNEGSKA (reference sequence).

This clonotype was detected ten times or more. The CDR3 region has the DNA TGTGCCAGCAGCCCCCACAGGGTTCTTAATCCTTCGACAGCTCCGCTAGCCAAAAACATTCAGTACTTC. It specifies CASSPHRVLNPSTAPLAKNIQYF. The J gene is TRBJ2-4, the V gene TRBV3-1; a weak D match, TRBD1 (6 bases). The germline CDR1 and CDR2 sequences are LGHDT and YNNKEL (reference sequence). V lost 4 bases to trimming and J lost 0 bases, with 34 bases between them. There are 23 residues in the CDR3. The whole variable domain, filled in from reference TRBV3-1 and TRBJ2-4, reads DTAVSQTPKYLVTQMGNDKSIKCEQNLGHDTMYWYKQDSKKFLKIMFSYNNKELIINETVPNRFSPKSPDKAHLNLHINSLELGDSAVYFCASSPHRVLNPSTAPLAKNIQYFGAGTRLSVL.